The TCR beta chain described here comes from a study of T cell responses to AZD1222 COVID-19 vaccine. The CDR3 length is 13 residues. Germline trimming cut 4 bases from V and 7 bases from J; bases unmatched to any gene: 8. The V gene's germline CDR1 is SQVTM and CDR2 ANQGSEA. Profiling relied on immunoSEQ multiplex PCR, and the TCRdb table lists in-frame clones only, not all of them. The sample has some 74,000 clones, more than 75% seen once; the top ten hold less than 25%. Worth noting for this clone: Its antigen remains unidentified.

General study points: Within unmutated variant regions lay the reported targets of nearly half of spike-specific TCRs.

This specimen was peripheral blood, taken on day 0 of AZD1222 vaccination. The chain joins TRBV29-1 to TRBJ1-2; 8 positions match TRBD1. This receptor was taken from an adult in good health. CDR3 nucleotides: TGCAGCGTTGGATCCAGGGGGCAGGGTGGCTACACCTTC. The encoded protein is CSVGSRGQGGYTF.